This T cell receptor (beta chain) was recorded in a study of cytomegalovirus exposure and HLA in healthy donors. V gave up 2 bases and J gave up 4 bases, with 19 bases separating them. CDR3 length equals 18 residues. CDR1 and CDR2 from the germline V gene are SGHDT and YYEEEE. General study points: Highly shared sequence variants in one cluster were likely a sequencing artifact. In a later analysis, most CMV-associated TCR beta chains appeared HLA-restricted. Information on immune exposure was restricted to one variable (CMV serostatus). Follow-up analysis seemed to connect common viral pathogens with several of the most significant clusters identified.

The primer mix had 60 Vbeta and 13 Jbeta primers. The method was immunoSEQ multiplex PCR; TCRdb's version includes in-frame clones alone and lacks a portion of them. The sample yields 100,000 or so clones, approximately 80% seen once. This clone was observed a few times. Its target is unknown. Material for sequencing was PBMCs. The chain combines TRBV5-6 with TRBJ2-6; possible D gene TRBD1, 6 bases. The sequence came from a middle-aged woman in good health and CMV-seropositive. The CDR3 sequence is CASSLFGGFTLGANVLTF. As DNA, the CDR3 is TGTGCCAGCAGCTTATTTGGGGGCTTCACCCTGGGGGCCAACGTCCTGACTTTC.